A selection of T cell receptor beta chains follows, all from one sample in a study of T cells in Graves' hyperthyroidism and ophthalmopathy. TCRdb redid the calling of the multiplex PCR reads with MiXCR, one entry per CDR3 protein. The sample includes roughly 500,000 distinct CDR3 sequences, approximately 15% seen only once; the top ten take 5.5% to 7.5%. The specimen sequenced was blood. The receptors stem from a woman in her 30s with Graves' hyperthyroidism that later progressed to Graves' ophthalmopathy. CDR3s include the opening cysteine and the closing phenylalanine or tryptophan. D genes are given only for firm matches. Where a row states a size, it is once, few, many or the class of an expanded clone; other rows omit it.

v_gene	abundance	d_gene	j_gene	CDR3nt	CDR3aa
TRBV12-3/TRBV12-4	.	.	TRBJ2-5	TGTGCCAGCAGTTCCCAGGGGCCGATAGAGACCCAGTACTTC	CASSSQGPIETQYF
TRBV20-1	many	TRBD2	TRBJ2-5	TGCAGTGCTAGTCGGGCTAGCGGGGGCCAAGAGACCCAGTACTTC	CSASRASGGQETQYF
TRBV24-1	many	TRBD1	TRBJ1-2	TGTGCCACCAGTAGCCAGGGACAGGGGGACTATGGCTACACCTTC	CATSSQGQGDYGYTF
TRBV19	few	.	TRBJ2-3	TGTGCCAGTAGTATGGGGACTAGCACAGATACGCAGTATTTT	CASSMGTSTDTQYF
TRBV27	many	TRBD1	TRBJ1-5	TGTGCCAGCAGTTTGGACCGCCCGGGACAGGGAAACAATCAGCCCCAGCATTTT	CASSLDRPGQGNNQPQHF
TRBV28	many	.	TRBJ2-7	TGTGCCAGCAGCACCATTGGGGGCGCCTACGAGCAGTACTTC	CASSTIGGAYEQYF
TRBV10-3	many	.	TRBJ2-5	TGTGCCATCAGTGAGGACAGAGATCAAGAGACCCAGTACTTC	CAISEDRDQETQYF
TRBV12-3/TRBV12-4	.	TRBD1	TRBJ2-7	TGTGCCAGCACACCGGGACAGGGTCGTGACGAGCAGTACTTC	CASTPGQGRDEQYF
TRBV27	few	.	TRBJ1-2	TGTGCCAGCAGTTTGACGCCGCCGGGATTTAGCTACACCTTC	CASSLTPPGFSYTF
TRBV4-1	few	.	TRBJ1-1	TGCGCCAGCAGCCAAGATCCCTCGTATGAAACTGAAGCTTTCTTT	CASSQDPSYETEAFF
TRBV12-3/TRBV12-4	many	TRBD1	TRBJ1-2	TGTGCCAGCAGCTCAGGGGACAGGGCGGATAGCTACACCTTC	CASSSGDRADSYTF
TRBV12-3/TRBV12-4	many	.	TRBJ2-7	TGTGCCAGCAGAGGGGGAGGACCACTCTACGAGCAGTACTTC	CASRGGGPLYEQYF
TRBV3-1	few	TRBD1	TRBJ1-2	TGTGCCAGCAGCCGGTTTACAGGGGGCGCAACAGATGGCTACACCTTC	CASSRFTGGATDGYTF
TRBV27	many	.	TRBJ2-5	TGTGCCAGCAGTTTATCTAATCAGGAGACCCAGTACTTC	CASSLSNQETQYF
TRBV6-1	many	.	TRBJ1-1	TGTGCCAGCAGCCACGGACGTACGAACACTGAAGCTTTCTTT	CASSHGRTNTEAFF
TRBV2	many	TRBD1	TRBJ1-6	TGTGCCAGCAGTGTGGACAGGGTCGATAATTCACCCCTCCACTTT	CASSVDRVDNSPLHF
TRBV27	few	.	TRBJ2-1	TGTGCCAGCAGTTTATCATCAAGGCTAGCCAACAATGAGCAGTTCTTC	CASSLSSRLANNEQFF
TRBV12-3/TRBV12-4	many	.	TRBJ1-1	TGTGCCAGCAGAAAACACGGGGTTGGCACTGAAGCTTTCTTT	CASRKHGVGTEAFF
TRBV27	many	.	TRBJ1-2	TGTGCCAGCAGGGAAGGGCTTTATGGCTACACCTTC	CASREGLYGYTF
TRBV4-3	.	.	TRBJ2-1	TGCGCCAGCAGCCAAGTTAGGGGGAAAGGTGATGAGCAGTTCTTC	CASSQVRGKGDEQFF
TRBV19	.	.	TRBJ2-2	TGTGCCAGTAAGGTCGGGGGTGGCACCGGGGAGCTGTTTTTT	CASKVGGGTGELFF
TRBV30	many	.	TRBJ2-1	TGTGCCTGGAGTATCGGGACACTGAATGAGCAGTTCTTC	CAWSIGTLNEQFF
TRBV20-1	many	.	TRBJ2-3	TGCAGTGCTAGACAGAGGAGGGGGGGAGCTACAGATACGCAGTATTTT	CSARQRRGGATDTQYF
TRBV12-3/TRBV12-4	many	.	TRBJ1-5	TGTGCCAGCAGTTCTGCTAGGAGCAATCAGCCCCAGCATTTT	CASSSARSNQPQHF
TRBV9	many	.	TRBJ1-3	TGTGCCAGCAGCGCTAGGTTGAGCTCTGGAAACACCATATATTTT	CASSARLSSGNTIYF
TRBV12-3/TRBV12-4	many	TRBD2	TRBJ2-7	TGTGCCAGCAGTTTATTCGGACTAGCGGGAGTCTACGAGCAGTACTTC	CASSLFGLAGVYEQYF
TRBV3-1	.	TRBD1	TRBJ2-7	TGTGCCAGCAGCCCACCGGACAGGTTCTACGAGCAGTACTTC	CASSPPDRFYEQYF
TRBV19	.	.	TRBJ1-1	TGTGTCAGCACCATTGGACAGATCAACACTGAAGCTTTCTTT	CVSTIGQINTEAFF
TRBV6-6	many	.	TRBJ2-7	TGTGCCAGCAGTTACTCTAGGGAACGAGGCTACGAGCAGTACTTC	CASSYSRERGYEQYF
TRBV7-3	many	.	TRBJ1-1	TGTGCCAGCAGCTTAATCTTTATGGGCATCGGGAACACTGAAGCTTTCTTT	CASSLIFMGIGNTEAFF
TRBV5-4	.	TRBD2	TRBJ2-3	TGTGCCAGCAGCTTCAGCGGGAGTGAGGCAGATACGCAGTATTTT	CASSFSGSEADTQYF
TRBV9	.	.	TRBJ2-3	TGTGCCAGCAGCGTAGAGGAGGGGTGGACAGATACGCAGTATTTT	CASSVEEGWTDTQYF
TRBV20-1	many	.	TRBJ1-1	TGCAGTGCTAGGGAGCCGGGTAAGCTGCCTGAAGCTTTCTTT	CSAREPGKLPEAFF
TRBV19	.	TRBD2	TRBJ2-3	TGTGCCAGTAGTATTTCAACTAGCGGGAGATTAGGGTCCCCCCCAGATACGCAGTATTTT	CASSISTSGRLGSPPDTQYF
TRBV19	many	TRBD1	TRBJ1-1	TGTGCCAGTAGCCCGGGACAGGGAGGTGGGAACACTGAAGCTTTCTTT	CASSPGQGGGNTEAFF
TRBV6-1	.	.	TRBJ2-7	TGTGCCAGCAGTGAGGCCGGGGGCTTTTACGAGCAGTACTTC	CASSEAGGFYEQYF
TRBV20-1	many	TRBD2	TRBJ2-7	TGCAGTGCTGATACTAGCGGAACCTACGAGCAGTACTTC	CSADTSGTYEQYF
TRBV30	many	TRBD2	TRBJ2-2	TGTGCCTGGAGTGCACTAGCGGAGAACACCGGGGAGCTGTTTTTT	CAWSALAENTGELFF
TRBV10-2	.	.	TRBJ2-1	TGCGCCAGCAGTGAGTCGCGGCTAGTCTTTGGTTCTTCTGAGCAGTTCTTC	CASSESRLVFGSSEQFF
TRBV24-1	many	TRBD2	TRBJ2-5	TGTGCCACCAGTGATTGGGCGGGAGGGCCGGGTCAAGAGACCCAGTACTTC	CATSDWAGGPGQETQYF
TRBV4-3	many	TRBD1	TRBJ1-1	TGCGCCAGCAGCCAAGAGGGGACAGTTAACACTGAAGCTTTCTTT	CASSQEGTVNTEAFF
TRBV5-1	many	TRBD2	TRBJ2-1	TGCGCCAGCAGCTTGGGGACTAGCGGGTATGAGCAGTTCTTC	CASSLGTSGYEQFF
TRBV29-1	once	.	TRBJ2-1	TGCAGCGTTGAAAAAGGGAACAGGGATAAGTTCTTC	CSVEKGNRDKFF
TRBV6-1	.	TRBD1	TRBJ1-2	TGTGCCAGCAGTGAGGCAGGGGGAACAAATGGCTACACCTTC	CASSEAGGTNGYTF
TRBV19	few	TRBD1	TRBJ2-1	TGTGCCAGTCGGGGCAGGGGGCGGAATGAGCAGTTCTTC	CASRGRGRNEQFF
TRBV6-2/TRBV6-3	many	.	TRBJ2-1	TGTGCCAGCAGCCCACAAGAGGGGGTTGTGACCTACAATGAGCAGTTCTTC	CASSPQEGVVTYNEQFF
TRBV12-3/TRBV12-4	once	.	TRBJ1-5	TGTGCCAGCAGTTTAAAGGCCAATCAGCCCCAGCATTTT	CASSLKANQPQHF
TRBV2	.	TRBD1	TRBJ2-1	TGTGCCAGCTTCCGGGACAGGGTAAATGAGCAGTTCTTC	CASFRDRVNEQFF